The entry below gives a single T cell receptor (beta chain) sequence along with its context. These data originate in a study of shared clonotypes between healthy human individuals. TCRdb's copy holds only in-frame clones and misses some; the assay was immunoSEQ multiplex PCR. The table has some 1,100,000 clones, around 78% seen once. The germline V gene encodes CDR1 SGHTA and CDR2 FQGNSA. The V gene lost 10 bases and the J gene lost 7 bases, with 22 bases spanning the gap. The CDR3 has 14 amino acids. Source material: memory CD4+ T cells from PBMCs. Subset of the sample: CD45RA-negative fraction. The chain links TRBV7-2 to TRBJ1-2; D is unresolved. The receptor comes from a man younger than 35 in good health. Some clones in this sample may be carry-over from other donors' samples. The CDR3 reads CATGMRAAESGYTF. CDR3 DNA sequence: TGTGCCACCGGGATGCGGGCAGCCGAATCTGGCTACACCTTC.